A single T cell receptor beta chain is shown here with its context. This CDR3 contains 16 residues. The V gene lost 6 bases and the J gene lost 6 bases, with 22 bases spanning the gap. Germline V gene sequence: CDR1 MDHEN, CDR2 SYDVKM. The entry originates in a study of blood T cell repertoires in COVID-19. The overall study: The United States, Italy and Spain provided the acute and convalescent COVID-19 samples. T cells, B-cell-depleted T cells, or PBMCs provided the cDNA or gDNA that served as material.

As processed by the authors: Amplified reference gene primers provided the basis for estimating nucleated cell counts. Sequencing was performed with immunoSEQ multiplex PCR; in TCRdb, only in-frame clones are kept and a portion is missing. V, J and clone size are taken as reported in that table, and D and trimming were inferred from the DNA itself. The data contain some 120,000 clones, roughly four fifths of them singletons. Sample: peripheral blood. The rearrangement links TRBV28 to TRBJ2-3, with D uncertain. The clonotype was recovered from a man aged 55-75 years with acute or convalescent COVID-19. The CDR3 region is CASSLPYSILVDTQYF. The DNA for the CDR3 is TGTGCCAGCAGCCTTCCCTATTCTATCTTAGTGGATACGCAGTATTTT.